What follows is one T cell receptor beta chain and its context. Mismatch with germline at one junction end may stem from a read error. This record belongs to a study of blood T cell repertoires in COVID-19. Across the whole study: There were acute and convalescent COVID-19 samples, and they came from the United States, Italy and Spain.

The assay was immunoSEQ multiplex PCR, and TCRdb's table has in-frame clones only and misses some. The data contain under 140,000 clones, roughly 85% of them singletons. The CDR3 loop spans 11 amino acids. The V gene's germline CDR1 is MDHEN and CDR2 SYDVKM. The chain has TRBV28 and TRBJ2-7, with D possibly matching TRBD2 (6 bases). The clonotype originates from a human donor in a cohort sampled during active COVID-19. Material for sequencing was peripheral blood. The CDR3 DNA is TGTGCCAGCAGCACCAGAACTAGCAGGAGGTTC. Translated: CASSTRTSRRF.